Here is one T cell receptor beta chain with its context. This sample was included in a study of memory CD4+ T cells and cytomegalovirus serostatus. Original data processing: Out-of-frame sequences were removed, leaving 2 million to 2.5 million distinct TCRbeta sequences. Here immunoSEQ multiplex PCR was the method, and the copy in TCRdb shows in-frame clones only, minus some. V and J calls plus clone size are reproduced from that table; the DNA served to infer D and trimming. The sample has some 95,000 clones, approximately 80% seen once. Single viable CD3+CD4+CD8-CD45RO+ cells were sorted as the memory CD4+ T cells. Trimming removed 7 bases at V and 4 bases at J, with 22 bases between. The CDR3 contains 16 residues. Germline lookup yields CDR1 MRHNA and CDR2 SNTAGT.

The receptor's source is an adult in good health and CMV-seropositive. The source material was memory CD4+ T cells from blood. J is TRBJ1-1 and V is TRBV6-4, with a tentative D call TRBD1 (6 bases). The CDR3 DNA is TGTGCCAGCACTCCGCAGTGGCAAGGGGGGACCACTGAAGCTTTCTTT. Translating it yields CASTPQWQGGTTEAFF.